The 5 T cell receptor beta chains presented below share a single source sample, sequenced in a study of blood T cells in healthy people across ages. Next came a second PCR, run for about 7 to 12 cycles, which used a sample-barcoded 5' primer along with a J-beta primer mix. Using its own MiXCR run on the 5' RACE reads, TCRdb lists one record per CDR3 protein. This table holds some 880,000 distinct CDR3 sequences, approximately 35% found once. Sequencing was performed on blood. These receptor sequences come from a young man in good health.

This clonotype was counted once. Being one base from a much bigger clone, this may be a read error. The chain links TRBV6-6 to TRBJ2-1; maybe TRBD2 (6 bases). The CDR3 covers 13 residues. V lost 5 bases to trimming and J lost 8 bases, with 13 bases between them. The germline V gene has CDR1 MNHNY and CDR2 SVGAGI (reference sequence). The CDR3 nucleotides read TGTGCCAGCAGTCGCGGGACGCCCGATGAGCAGTTCTTC. Its protein product is CASSRGTPDEQFF.

Only one count was recorded for this clonotype. The V and J genes are TRBV20-1 and TRBJ2-4, with 8 bases fitting TRBD2. CDR1 is DFQATT, CDR2 SNEGSKA, per germline (reference sequence). This CDR3 comprises 17 residues. Unmatched junction bases numbered 20, after V lost 0 bases and J lost 13 bases. CDR3 amino acids: CSARDFGGGRSYNEQYF. CDR3 in DNA: TGCAGTGCTAGAGATTTCGGGGGGGGCCGTTCCTACAATGAGCAGTACTTC.

This clonotype has a handful of counts. The chain uses TRBV4-2 and TRBJ1-4; TRBD1 might be the D (5 bases). Per germline, CDR1 LGHNA and CDR2 YNFKEQ. Between the trimmed V and J ends, which lost 2 bases and 7 bases, there was a span of 23 bases. The CDR3 runs to 18 residues. The DNA of the CDR3 is TGTGCCAGCAGCCAATCTCGGCAGGGAGGAGGCGGAGGTGAAAAACTGTTTTTT. Protein sequence: CASSQSRQGGGGGEKLFF.

This clonotype was seen repeatedly, ten times or more. The chain combines TRBV20-1 with TRBJ2-3; tentative D call: TRBD1 (5 bases). V was shortened by 6 bases and J by 5 bases, with 9 bases between the two germline ends. Germline V gene lookup returns CDR1 DFQATT and CDR2 SNEGSKA (reference sequence). The CDR3 runs to 11 residues. The CDR3 DNA is TGCAGTGCCCATCAGGGAGATACGCAGTATTTT. Its protein product is CSAHQGDTQYF.

The sample holds a few counts of this clonotype. The rearrangement links TRBV29-1 to TRBJ2-1, with TRBD2 matching 8 bases. The CDR3 totals 13 residues. CDR1 and CDR2 (germline): SQVTM, ANQGSEA. V was clipped by 2 bases and J by 7 bases; unmatched bases: 4. The CDR3, as DNA: TGCAGCGTTGAATCCGGGGGGGCGAATGAGCAGTTCTTC. Translated: CSVESGGANEQFF.